This T cell receptor beta chain is from a study of spatial heterogeneity in lung cancer. Germline CDR1 reads SGHTA; CDR2 reads FQGTGA. The CDR3 loop spans 15 amino acids. Trimming removed 6 bases from V and 1 base from J; junction bases left unmatched: 6. TCRdb used MiXCR to reprocess the 5' RACE reads, holding one entry per CDR3 protein. The sample yields 55,000 to 75,000 distinct CDR3 sequences, roughly 8.9% seen once. Sample time point: blood at routine non-recurrence follow-up after resection. This TCR derives from a female donor with early-stage non-small cell lung cancer. Here the sequenced sample was PBMCs, taken at follow-up. This sequence joins TRBV7-3 and TRBJ2-1; TRBD1 aligns across 7 bases. Here the CDR3 DNA reads TGTGCCAGCAGATCGGACAGGTCTTCCTACAATGAGCAGTTCTTC. It codes for CASRSDRSSYNEQFF. The full variable domain, in which reference TRBV7-3 and TRBJ2-1 provide the parts outside the CDR3, is GAGVSQTPSNKVTEKGKYVELRCDPISGHTALYWYRQSLGQGPEFLIYFQGTGAADDSGLPNDRFFAVRPEGSVSTLKIQRTERGDSAVYLCASRSDRSSYNEQFFGPGTRLTVL.